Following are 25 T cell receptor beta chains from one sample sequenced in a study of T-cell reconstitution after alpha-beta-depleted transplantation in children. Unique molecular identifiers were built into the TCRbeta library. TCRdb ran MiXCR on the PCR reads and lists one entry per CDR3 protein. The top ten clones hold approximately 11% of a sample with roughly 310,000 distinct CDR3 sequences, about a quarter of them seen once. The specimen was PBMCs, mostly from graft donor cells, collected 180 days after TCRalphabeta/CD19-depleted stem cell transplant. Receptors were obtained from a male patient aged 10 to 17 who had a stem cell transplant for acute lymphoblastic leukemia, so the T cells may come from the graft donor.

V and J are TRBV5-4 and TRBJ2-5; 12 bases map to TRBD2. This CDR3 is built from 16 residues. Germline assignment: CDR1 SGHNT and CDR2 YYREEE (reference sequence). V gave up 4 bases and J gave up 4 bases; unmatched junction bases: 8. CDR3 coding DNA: TGTGCCAGCAGCCTTCGACTAGCGGGAGTATCAGAGACCCAGTACTTC. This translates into CASSLRLAGVSETQYF.

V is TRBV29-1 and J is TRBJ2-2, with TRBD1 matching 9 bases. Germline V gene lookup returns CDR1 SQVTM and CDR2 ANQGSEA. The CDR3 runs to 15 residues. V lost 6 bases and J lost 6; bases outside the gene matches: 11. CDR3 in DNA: TGCAGCGTGGCCCCGGGACAGGGAAGGTCCGGGGAGCTGTTTTTT. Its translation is CSVAPGQGRSGELFF.

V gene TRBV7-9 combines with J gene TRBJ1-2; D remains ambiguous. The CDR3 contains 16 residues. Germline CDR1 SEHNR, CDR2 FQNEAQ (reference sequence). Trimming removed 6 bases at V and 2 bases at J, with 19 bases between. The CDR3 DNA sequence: TGTGCCAGCAGTTCCGCGCGGCGGAGGGCCAACTATGGCTACACCTTC. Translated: CASSSARRRANYGYTF.

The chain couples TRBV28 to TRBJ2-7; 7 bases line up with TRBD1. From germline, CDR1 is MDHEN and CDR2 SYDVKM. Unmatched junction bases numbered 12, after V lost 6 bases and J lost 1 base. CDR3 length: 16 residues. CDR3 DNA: TGTGCCAGCAGCAGTGGGACAGCCGGGCGGTCCTACGAGCAGTACTTC. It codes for CASSSGTAGRSYEQYF.

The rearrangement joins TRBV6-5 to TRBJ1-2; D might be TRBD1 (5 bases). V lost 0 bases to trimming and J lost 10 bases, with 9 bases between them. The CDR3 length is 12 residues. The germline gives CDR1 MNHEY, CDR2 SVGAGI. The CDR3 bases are TGTGCCAGCAGTTACTCCACAGGTCTCTACACCTTC. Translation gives CASSYSTGLYTF.

As DNA, the CDR3 is TGCAGTGCTACCCGGGACAGGGTTAGGACCGGGGAGCTGTTTTTT. Its translation: CSATRDRVRTGELFF. The chain joins TRBV20-1 to TRBJ2-2; 9 bases match TRBD1. The CDR3 has 15 residues. The germline CDR1 and CDR2 sequences are DFQATT and SNEGSKA (reference sequence). The trim removed 4 bases at V and 5 bases at J, leaving 8 bases unmatched.

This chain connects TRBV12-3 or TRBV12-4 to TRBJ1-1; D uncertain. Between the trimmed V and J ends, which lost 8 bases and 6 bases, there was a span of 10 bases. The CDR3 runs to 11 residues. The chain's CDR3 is CASEASPEAFF. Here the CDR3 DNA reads TGTGCCAGCGAGGCTAGCCCTGAAGCTTTCTTT.

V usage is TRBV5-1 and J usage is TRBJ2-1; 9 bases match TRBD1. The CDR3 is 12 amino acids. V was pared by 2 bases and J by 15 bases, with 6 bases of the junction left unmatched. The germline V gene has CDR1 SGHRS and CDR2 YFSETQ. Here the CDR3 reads CASSFPGQGMFF. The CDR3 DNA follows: TGCGCCAGCAGCTTTCCGGGACAGGGAATGTTCTTC.

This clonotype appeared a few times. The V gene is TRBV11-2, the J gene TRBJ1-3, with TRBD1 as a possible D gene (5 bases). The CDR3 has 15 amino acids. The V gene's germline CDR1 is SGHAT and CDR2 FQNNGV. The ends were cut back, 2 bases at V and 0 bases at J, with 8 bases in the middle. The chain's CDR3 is CASSLQGISGNTIYF. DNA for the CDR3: TGTGCCAGCAGCTTACAGGGCATCTCTGGAAACACCATATATTTT.

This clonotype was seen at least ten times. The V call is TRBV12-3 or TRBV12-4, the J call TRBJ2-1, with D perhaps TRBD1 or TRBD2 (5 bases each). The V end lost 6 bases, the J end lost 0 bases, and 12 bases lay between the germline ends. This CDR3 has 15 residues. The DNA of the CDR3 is TGTGCCAGCAGGCTGGGACGCCGCTCCTACAATGAGCAGTTCTTC. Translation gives CASRLGRRSYNEQFF.

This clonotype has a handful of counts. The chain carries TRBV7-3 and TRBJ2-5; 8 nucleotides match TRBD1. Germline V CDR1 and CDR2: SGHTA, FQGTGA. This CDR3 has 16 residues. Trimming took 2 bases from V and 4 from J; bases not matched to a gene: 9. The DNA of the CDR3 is TGTGCCAGCAGCTTAGGTGCGGCAGGGGGCCTAGAGACCCAGTACTTC. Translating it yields CASSLGAAGGLETQYF.

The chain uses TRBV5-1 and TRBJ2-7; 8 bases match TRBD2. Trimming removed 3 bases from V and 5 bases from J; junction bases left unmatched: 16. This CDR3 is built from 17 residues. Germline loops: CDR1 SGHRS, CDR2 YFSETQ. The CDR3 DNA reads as TGCGCCAGCAGCTGGAATCCGGGACTAGAGGTTCCCCACGAGCAGTACTTC. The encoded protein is CASSWNPGLEVPHEQYF.

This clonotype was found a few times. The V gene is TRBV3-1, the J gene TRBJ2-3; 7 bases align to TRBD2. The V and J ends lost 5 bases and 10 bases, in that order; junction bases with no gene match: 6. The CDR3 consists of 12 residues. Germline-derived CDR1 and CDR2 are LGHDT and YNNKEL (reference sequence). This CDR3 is CASSDGGSPQYF. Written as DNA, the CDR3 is TGTGCCAGCAGCGACGGGGGGAGCCCGCAGTATTTT.

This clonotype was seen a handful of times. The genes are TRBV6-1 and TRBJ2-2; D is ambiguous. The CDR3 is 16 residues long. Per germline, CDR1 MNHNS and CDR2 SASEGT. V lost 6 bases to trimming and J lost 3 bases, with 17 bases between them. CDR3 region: CASRPLGQPHTGELFF. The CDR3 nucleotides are TGTGCCAGCAGGCCCTTGGGCCAGCCCCACACCGGGGAGCTGTTTTTT.

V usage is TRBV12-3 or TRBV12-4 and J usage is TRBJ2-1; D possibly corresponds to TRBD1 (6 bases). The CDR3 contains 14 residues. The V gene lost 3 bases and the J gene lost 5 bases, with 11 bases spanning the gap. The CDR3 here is CASSFRDTNNEQFF. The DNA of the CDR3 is TGTGCCAGCAGTTTTAGGGACACAAACAATGAGCAGTTCTTC.

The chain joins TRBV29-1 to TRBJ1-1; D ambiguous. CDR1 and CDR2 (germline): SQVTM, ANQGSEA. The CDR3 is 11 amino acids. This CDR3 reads CATGFNTEAFF. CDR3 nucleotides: TGCGCAACGGGGTTTAACACTGAAGCTTTCTTT.

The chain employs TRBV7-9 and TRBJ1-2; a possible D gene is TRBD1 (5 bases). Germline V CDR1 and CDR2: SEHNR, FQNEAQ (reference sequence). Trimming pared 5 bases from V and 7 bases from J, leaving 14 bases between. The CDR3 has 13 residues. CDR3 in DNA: TGTGCCAGCAGCCTGGGGCCCCAAACTGGCTACACCTTC. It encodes CASSLGPQTGYTF.

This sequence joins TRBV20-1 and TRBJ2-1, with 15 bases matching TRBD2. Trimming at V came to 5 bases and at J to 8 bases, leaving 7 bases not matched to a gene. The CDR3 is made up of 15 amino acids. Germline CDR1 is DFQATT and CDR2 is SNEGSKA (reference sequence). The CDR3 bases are TGCAGTGCTCGGACTAGCGGGAGGGCCTTGGATGAGCAGTTCTTC. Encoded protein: CSARTSGRALDEQFF.

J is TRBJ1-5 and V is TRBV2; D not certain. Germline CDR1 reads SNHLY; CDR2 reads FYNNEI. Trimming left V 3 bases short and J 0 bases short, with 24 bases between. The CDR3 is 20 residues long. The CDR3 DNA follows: TGTGCCAGCAGTGACGAAGGAACGGCAGCCTCCGATTATAGCAATCAGCCCCAGCATTTT. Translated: CASSDEGTAASDYSNQPQHF.

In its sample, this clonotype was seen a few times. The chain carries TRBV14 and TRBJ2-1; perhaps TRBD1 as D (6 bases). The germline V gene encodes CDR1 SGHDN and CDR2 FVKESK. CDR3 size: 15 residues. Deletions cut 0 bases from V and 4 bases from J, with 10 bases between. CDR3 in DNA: TGTGCCAGCAGCCAAGAAGCAGGGGCTTACAATGAGCAGTTCTTC. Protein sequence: CASSQEAGAYNEQFF.

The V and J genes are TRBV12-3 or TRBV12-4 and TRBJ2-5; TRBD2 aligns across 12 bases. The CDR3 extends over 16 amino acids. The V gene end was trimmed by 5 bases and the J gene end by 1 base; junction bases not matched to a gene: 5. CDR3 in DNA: TGTGCCAGCAGTCGCACTAGCGGGAGGCTCCAAGAGACCCAGTACTTC. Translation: CASSRTSGRLQETQYF.

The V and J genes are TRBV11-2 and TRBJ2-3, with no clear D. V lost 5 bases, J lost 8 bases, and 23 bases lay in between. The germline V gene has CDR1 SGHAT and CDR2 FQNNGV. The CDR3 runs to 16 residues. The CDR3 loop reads CASSPPPRPGWSTQYF. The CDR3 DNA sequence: TGTGCCAGCAGCCCACCCCCAAGACCTGGCTGGTCTACGCAGTATTTT.

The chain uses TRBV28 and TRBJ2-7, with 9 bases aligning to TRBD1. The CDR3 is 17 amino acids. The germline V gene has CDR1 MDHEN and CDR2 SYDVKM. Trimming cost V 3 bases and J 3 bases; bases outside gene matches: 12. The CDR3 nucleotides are TGTGCCAGCAGTTTTGTGTACGGGACAGGGACCTACTACGAGCAGTACTTC. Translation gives CASSFVYGTGTYYEQYF.

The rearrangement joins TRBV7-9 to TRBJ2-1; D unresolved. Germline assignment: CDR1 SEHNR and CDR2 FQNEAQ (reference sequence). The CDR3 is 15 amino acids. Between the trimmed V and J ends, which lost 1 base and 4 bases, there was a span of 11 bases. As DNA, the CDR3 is TGTGCCAGCAGCTTAGGGGCTATCGGTTACAATGAGCAGTTCTTC. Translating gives CASSLGAIGYNEQFF.

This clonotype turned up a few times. CDR3 in DNA: TGCGCCAGCTCTAGCGGGAGGGCAGACAATGAGCAGTTCTTC. It translates to CASSSGRADNEQFF. This chain joins TRBV5-1 and TRBJ2-1, with 12 bases matching TRBD2. Germline CDR1 is SGHRS and CDR2 is YFSETQ. With V trimmed by 7 bases and J by 5 bases, 4 bases remained unmatched. The CDR3 contains 14 residues.